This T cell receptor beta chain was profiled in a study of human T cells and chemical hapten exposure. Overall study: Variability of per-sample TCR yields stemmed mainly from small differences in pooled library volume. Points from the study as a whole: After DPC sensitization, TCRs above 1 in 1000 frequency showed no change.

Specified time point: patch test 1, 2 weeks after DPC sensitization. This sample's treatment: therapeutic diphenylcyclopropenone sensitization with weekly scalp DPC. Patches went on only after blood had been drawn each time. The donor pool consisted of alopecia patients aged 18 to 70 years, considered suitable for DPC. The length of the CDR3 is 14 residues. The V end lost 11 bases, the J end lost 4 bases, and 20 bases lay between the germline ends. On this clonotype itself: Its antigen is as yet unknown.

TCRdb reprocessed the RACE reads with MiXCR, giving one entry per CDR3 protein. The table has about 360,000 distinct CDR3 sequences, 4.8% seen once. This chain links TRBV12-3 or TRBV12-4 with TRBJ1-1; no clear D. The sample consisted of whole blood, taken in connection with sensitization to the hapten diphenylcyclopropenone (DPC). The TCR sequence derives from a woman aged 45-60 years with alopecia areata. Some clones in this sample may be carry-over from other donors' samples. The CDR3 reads CASGGQIGSTEAFF. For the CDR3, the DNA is TGTGCCTCCGGTGGGCAAATTGGAAGCACTGAAGCTTTCTTT.